The rows below give T cell receptor beta chains drawn from one sample of a study of cytomegalovirus exposure and HLA in healthy donors. TCRdb's copy holds only in-frame clones and misses some; the assay was immunoSEQ multiplex PCR. The table lists 100,000 to 150,000 clones. The sample was PBMCs. Receptors were obtained from a man aged 30 to 45 in good health and CMV-seronegative. CDR3s include the opening cysteine and the closing phenylalanine or tryptophan. The order of the fields is D gene, V gene, J gene, CDR3 DNA, CDR3 protein. A D gene is named only where the DNA matches it firmly.

>TRBD1|TRBV19|TRBJ1-2
TGTGCCAGTAGTGGAAGACCGGGACAGGGGAACTATGGCTACACCTTC
CASSGRPGQGNYGYTF
>TRBD2|TRBV6-5|TRBJ2-2
TGTGCCAGCAGCCCGGGAGGGGCAAGGACCGGGGAGCTGTTTTTT
CASSPGGARTGELFF
>-|TRBV9|TRBJ1-1
TGTGCCAGCAGCCCGGACAAAGGGGTCTTCGGAACTGAAGCTTTCTTT
CASSPDKGVFGTEAFF
>-|TRBV19|TRBJ2-5
TGTGCCAGTAGTATTCGGATAGCGGCACCCAGAGAGACCCAGTACTTC
CASSIRIAAPRETQYF
>TRBD1|TRBV15|TRBJ1-2
TGTGCCACCAGCAGAGAATGGACAGGGAATAATTTTGGCTACACCTTC
CATSREWTGNNFGYTF
>-|TRBV29-1|TRBJ2-3
TGCAGTGGATGGGATGCGGACTCAAGCACAGATACGCAGTATTTT
CSGWDADSSTDTQYF
>-|TRBV5-1|TRBJ2-3
TGCGCCAGCAGCCAACGACAGGCCGGTTCAGATACGCAGTATTTT
CASSQRQAGSDTQYF
>TRBD2|TRBV28|TRBJ2-2
TGTGCCAGCAGTGCGAGCGGGAGTGCTACCGGGGAGCTGTTTTTT
CASSASGSATGELFF
>-|TRBV7-9|TRBJ1-2
TGTGCCAGCAGCTTAGAATCCAGGGTCGGAGGCTACACCTTC
CASSLESRVGGYTF
>-|TRBV5-6|TRBJ2-2
TGTGCCAGCAGCGGCGGGGACGGCGATGTCTTGAACACCGGGGAGCTGTTTTTT
CASSGGDGDVLNTGELFF
>TRBD2|TRBV28|TRBJ2-3
TGTGCCAGCAGTTTAGGGGAGGGTCCAGATACGCAGTATTTT
CASSLGEGPDTQYF
>-|TRBV28|TRBJ1-2
TGTGCCAGCAGTCCCCCACAGGTCCGCTACACCTTC
CASSPPQVRYTF
>-|TRBV5-1|TRBJ1-6
TGCGCCAGCAGCTTATCTCAGGGGAACCGGGAATCACCCCTCCACTTT
CASSLSQGNRESPLHF
>-|TRBV5-1|TRBJ2-5
TGCGCCAGCAGCTTGGATCAGCGTCCCGGAGAGACCCAGTACTTC
CASSLDQRPGETQYF
>TRBD2|TRBV6-5|TRBJ2-3
TGTGCCAGCAGTTCCTCGGGGGGGAGCACAGATACGCAGTATTTT
CASSSSGGSTDTQYF
>-|TRBV18|TRBJ1-3
TGTGCCAGCTCACCACCTTCGCGGTCTGAGGGAAACACCATATATTTT
CASSPPSRSEGNTIYF
>-|TRBV27|TRBJ2-7
TGTGCCAGCAGGGAGTATCCCTCCTACGAGCAGTACTTC
CASREYPSYEQYF
>-|TRBV7-2|TRBJ2-3
TGTGCCAGCAGCTTATCCACTAGTCTTGGAGATACGCAGTATTTT
CASSLSTSLGDTQYF